Listed here is a single TCR beta chain. The method was immunoSEQ multiplex PCR; TCRdb's version includes in-frame clones alone and lacks a portion of them. This table has about 980,000 clones, 70% to 85% appearing once. The sample belongs to a study of shared clonotypes between healthy human individuals. Germline CDR1 is SGHRS and CDR2 is YFSETQ. The CDR3 loop spans 15 amino acids. Between the trimmed V and J ends, which lost 0 bases and 2 bases, there was a span of 10 bases. The source of this sequence is a man aged 18 to 35 in good health. The chain uses TRBV5-1 and TRBJ2-3; D unresolved. The material sequenced was memory CD4+ T cells sorted from blood. The subset denotes: CD45RA-negative fraction. The CDR3 region has the DNA TGCGCCAGCAGCTTGGAAGGCAGGCCCACAGATACGCAGTATTTT. Translating gives CASSLEGRPTDTQYF.